The entry below describes one TCR beta chain. The sample is drawn from a study of blood T cells in healthy people across ages. As for the study in general: Using template switching, researchers captured about one barcoded beta molecule for each two T cells.

This CDR3 contains 14 residues. Germline V CDR1 and CDR2: ENHRY, SYGVKD. Primed by a sample-barcoded 5' primer and a J-beta primer mix, a second PCR proceeded for about 7 to 11 cycles. Each cDNA molecule carried a tag from a template-switch adaptor that contained 12 random nucleotides. TCRdb recomputed calls from the 5' RACE reads with MiXCR, one row per CDR3 protein. The data contain 710,000 or so distinct CDR3 sequences, roughly 30% of them seen just once; the ten biggest clones take up about 16%. Caucasian, healthy and from Russia, the donors were aged between 6 and 90. Sample: blood. This rearrangement joins TRBV10-3 to TRBJ2-5; unclear D gene. The J call is in doubt because the DNA end fits TRBJ2-7 better. This clonotype was obtained from a woman of 80 years or more in good health. CDR3 sequence (DNA): TGTGCCATCAGTGAGATGGGCCAGTTATACGAGCAGTACTTC. Its translation: CAISEMGQLYEQYF.